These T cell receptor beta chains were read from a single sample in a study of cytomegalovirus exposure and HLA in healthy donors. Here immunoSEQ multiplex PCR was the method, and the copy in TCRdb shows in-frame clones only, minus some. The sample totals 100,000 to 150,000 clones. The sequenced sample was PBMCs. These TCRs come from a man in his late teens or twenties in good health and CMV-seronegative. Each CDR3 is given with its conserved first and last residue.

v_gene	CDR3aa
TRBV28	CASRTRDSPQHF
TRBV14	CASSPYTGELFF
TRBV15	CATSRPTGADEKLFF
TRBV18	CASSPPVSVNQHEQYF
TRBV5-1	CASSFEHRNYGYTF
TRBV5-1	CASSLASGRSNEQYF
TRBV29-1	CSAGTSVYEQYF
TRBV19	CASRAGQATGELFF
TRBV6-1	CASWTGRFGTEAFF
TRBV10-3	CAISVDQGSEQYF
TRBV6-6	CASSAPGTSRVTQYF
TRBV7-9	CASSLHTSYEQYF
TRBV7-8	CASSLGTALNSNQPQHF
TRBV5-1	CASRDWLGKGETQYF
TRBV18	CASSPRTGEYTEAFF
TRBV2	CASSDLGQGVGSYEQYF
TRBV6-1	CASSEGNFDSAYEQYF
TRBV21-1	CASSIGDRVLPNTEAFF
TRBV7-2	CASSPYQETQYF
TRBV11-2	CASSLDGGVYGYTF
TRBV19	CASTRLDRGLNTEAFF
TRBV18	CASSPPGGAGNTIYF
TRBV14	CASSGLGANQPQHF
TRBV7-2	CASSPRDRARDTQYF
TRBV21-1	CASSYRGPDPYEQYF
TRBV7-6	CASSLETGNYGYTF
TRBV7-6	CASSLGVDSSGNTIYF
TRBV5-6	CASILGVNTEAFF
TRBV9	CASSVAGSNTEAFF
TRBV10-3	CAISESGGGRYEQYF
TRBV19	CASRGSNQPQHF
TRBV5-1	CASSSGLLAGGSNTGELFF
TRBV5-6	CASSAGTRLNTGELFF
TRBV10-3	CAITSQAGQGNTGELFF
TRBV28	CASSTGALQETQYF
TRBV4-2	CASSQEGSGGLTYEQYF
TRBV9	CASSVGGGQGKGYTF
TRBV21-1	CASSETTDTAYEQYF
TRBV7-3	CASSISGVGETQYF
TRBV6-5	CASSFTSGLSYEQYF
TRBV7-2	CASSSRTGPTEAFF
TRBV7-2	CASSSRELVGELFF
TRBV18	CASSGQGAKEQFF
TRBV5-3	CARSHRDSSYEQYF
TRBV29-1	CSVAPTGSSMGYTF
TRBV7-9	CASSLGTGNTPLHF
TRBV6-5	CASSGTDRNQPQHF
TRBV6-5	CASRYGTGDNYEQYF
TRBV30	CAWSVVSSPLHF
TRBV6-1	CASSEGEGSVNEQYF